This T cell receptor beta chain appears in the sequencing data of a study of blood T cell repertoires in COVID-19. Study-level background: The samples span acute and convalescent COVID-19 from the United States, Italy and Spain. PBMCs, B-cell-depleted T cells, or T cells were the source of the cDNA or gDNA that made up the material.

Source study methods: Amplifying reference gene primers gave estimates of nucleated cell counts. Only in-frame clones appear in the TCRdb table, and some are missing; sequencing was by immunoSEQ multiplex PCR. That table furnishes V, J and clone size, whereas the DNA furnished D and trimming. The profile shows 160,000 or so clones, around 91% of them singletons. This CDR3 has 15 amino acids. V was shortened by 3 bases and J by 2 bases, with 13 bases between the two germline ends. CDR1 is SEHNR, CDR2 FQNEAQ, per germline (reference sequence). The sequencing input was peripheral blood. The chain couples TRBV7-9 to TRBJ1-1; weak D call: TRBD1 (6 bases). This clonotype was sampled from a woman in her 40s with acute or convalescent COVID-19. The DNA of the CDR3 is TGTGCCAGCAGCTTTCCACAGGGCGGCAACACTGAAGCTTTCTTT. Translation: CASSFPQGGNTEAFF.